This T cell receptor beta chain was recovered during a study of blood T cell repertoires in COVID-19. Overall study: The origin of the acute and convalescent COVID-19 samples was the United States, Italy and Spain.

Method: immunoSEQ multiplex PCR; TCRdb's copy keeps in-frame clones and lacks some. The profile shows fewer than 130,000 clones, around 82% of them singletons. The V and J ends lost 5 bases and 2 bases respectively, with 18 bases between them. Germline CDR1 reads LGHDT; CDR2 reads YNNKEL (reference sequence). The CDR3 loop spans 16 amino acids. This TCR was sampled from a woman in her sixties or seventies with acute or convalescent COVID-19. Sequenced sample: peripheral blood. The rearrangement joins TRBV3-1 (or the pseudogene TRBV3-2) to TRBJ2-5; D is possibly TRBD1 (5 bases). The CDR3 reads CASSYRQTPLQETQYF. The CDR3 DNA reads TGTGCCAGCAGCTATAGACAGACACCTCTTCAAGAGACCCAGTACTTC.